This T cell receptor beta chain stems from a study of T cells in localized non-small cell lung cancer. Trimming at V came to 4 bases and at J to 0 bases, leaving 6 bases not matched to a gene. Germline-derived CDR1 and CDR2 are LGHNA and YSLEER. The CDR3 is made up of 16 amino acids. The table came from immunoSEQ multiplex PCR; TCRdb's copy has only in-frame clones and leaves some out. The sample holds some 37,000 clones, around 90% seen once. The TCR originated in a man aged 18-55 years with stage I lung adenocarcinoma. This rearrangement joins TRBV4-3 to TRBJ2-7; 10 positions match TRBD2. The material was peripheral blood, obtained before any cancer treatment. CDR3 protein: CASSLTSGGASYEQYF. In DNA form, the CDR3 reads TGCGCCAGCAGCCTAACCAGCGGGGGGGCCTCCTACGAGCAGTACTTC.